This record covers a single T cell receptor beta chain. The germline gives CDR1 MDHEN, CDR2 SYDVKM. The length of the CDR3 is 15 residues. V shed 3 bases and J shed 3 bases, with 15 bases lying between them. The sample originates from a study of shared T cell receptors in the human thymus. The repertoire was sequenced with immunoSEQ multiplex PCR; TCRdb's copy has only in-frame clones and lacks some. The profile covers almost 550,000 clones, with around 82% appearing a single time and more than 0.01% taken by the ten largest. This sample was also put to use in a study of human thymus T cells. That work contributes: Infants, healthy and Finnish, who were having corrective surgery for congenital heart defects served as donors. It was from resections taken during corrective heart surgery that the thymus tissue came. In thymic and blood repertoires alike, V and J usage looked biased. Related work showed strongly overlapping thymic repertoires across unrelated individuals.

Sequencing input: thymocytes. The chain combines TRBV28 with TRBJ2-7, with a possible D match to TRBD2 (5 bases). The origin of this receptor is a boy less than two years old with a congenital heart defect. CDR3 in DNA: TGTGCCAGCAGTTTGCCCCCCTCGGCGGGCTACGAGCAGTACTTC. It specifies CASSLPPSAGYEQYF. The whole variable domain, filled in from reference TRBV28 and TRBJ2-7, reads DVKVTQSSRYLVKRTGEKVFLECVQDMDHENMFWYRQDPGLGLRLIYFSYDVKMKEKGDIPEGYSVSREKKERFSLILESASTNQTSMYLCASSLPPSAGYEQYFGPGTRLTVT.